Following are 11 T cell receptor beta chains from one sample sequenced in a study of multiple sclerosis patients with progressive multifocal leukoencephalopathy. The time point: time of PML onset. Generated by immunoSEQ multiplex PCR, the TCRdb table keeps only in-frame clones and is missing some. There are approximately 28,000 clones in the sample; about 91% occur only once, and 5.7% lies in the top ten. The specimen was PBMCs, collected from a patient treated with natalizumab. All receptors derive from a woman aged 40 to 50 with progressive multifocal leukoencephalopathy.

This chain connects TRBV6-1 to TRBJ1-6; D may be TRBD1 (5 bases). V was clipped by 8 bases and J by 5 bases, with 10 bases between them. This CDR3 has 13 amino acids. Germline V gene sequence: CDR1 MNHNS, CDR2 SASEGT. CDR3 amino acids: CASLTGDNSPLHF. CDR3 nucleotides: TGTGCCAGCTTGACGGGGGATAATTCACCCCTCCACTTT.

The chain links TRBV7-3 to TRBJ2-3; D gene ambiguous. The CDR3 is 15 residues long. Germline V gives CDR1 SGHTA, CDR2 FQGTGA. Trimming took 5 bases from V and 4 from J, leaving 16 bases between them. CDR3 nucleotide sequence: TGTGCCAGCAGCCGTACCCGGGCCAGCGCAGATACGCAGTATTTT. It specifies CASSRTRASADTQYF.

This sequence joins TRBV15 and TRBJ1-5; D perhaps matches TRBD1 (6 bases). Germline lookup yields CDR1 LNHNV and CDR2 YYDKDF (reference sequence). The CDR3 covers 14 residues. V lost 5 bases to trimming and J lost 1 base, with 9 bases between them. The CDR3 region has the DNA TGTGCCACCAGCTTAACAGGGAGCAATCAGCCCCAGCATTTT. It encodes CATSLTGSNQPQHF. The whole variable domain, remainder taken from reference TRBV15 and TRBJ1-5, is DAMVIQNPRYQVTQFGKPVTLSCSQTLNHNVMYWYQQKSSQAPKLLFHYYDKDFNNEADTPDNFQSRRPNTSFCFLDIRSPGLGDTAMYLCATSLTGSNQPQHFGDGTRLSIL.

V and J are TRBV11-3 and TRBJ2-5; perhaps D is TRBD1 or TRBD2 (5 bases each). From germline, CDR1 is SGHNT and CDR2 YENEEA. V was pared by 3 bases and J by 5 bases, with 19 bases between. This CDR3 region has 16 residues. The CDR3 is CASSFLEGQAAETQYF. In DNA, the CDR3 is TGTGCCAGCAGCTTCCTAGAGGGGCAGGCTGCGGAGACCCAGTACTTC.

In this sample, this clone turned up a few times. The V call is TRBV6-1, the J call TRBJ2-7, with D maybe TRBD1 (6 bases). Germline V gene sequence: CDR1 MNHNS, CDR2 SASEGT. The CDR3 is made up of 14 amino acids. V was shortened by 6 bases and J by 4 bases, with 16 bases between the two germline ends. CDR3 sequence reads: CASRIQGIEYEQYF. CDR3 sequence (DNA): TGTGCCAGCAGGATACAGGGAATAGAGTACGAGCAGTACTTC.

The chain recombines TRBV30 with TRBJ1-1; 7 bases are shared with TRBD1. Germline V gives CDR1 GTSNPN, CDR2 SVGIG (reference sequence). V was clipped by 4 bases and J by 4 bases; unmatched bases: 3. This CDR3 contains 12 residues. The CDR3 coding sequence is TGTGCCTGGACCACAGGGGTCACTGAAGCTTTCTTT. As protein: CAWTTGVTEAFF.

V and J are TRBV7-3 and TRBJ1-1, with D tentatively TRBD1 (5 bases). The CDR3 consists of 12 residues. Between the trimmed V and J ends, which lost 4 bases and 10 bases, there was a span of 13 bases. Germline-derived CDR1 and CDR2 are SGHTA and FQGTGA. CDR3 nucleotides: TGTGCCAGCAGCTCCGGGGCTGAGGCAGCTTTCTTT. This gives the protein CASSSGAEAAFF.

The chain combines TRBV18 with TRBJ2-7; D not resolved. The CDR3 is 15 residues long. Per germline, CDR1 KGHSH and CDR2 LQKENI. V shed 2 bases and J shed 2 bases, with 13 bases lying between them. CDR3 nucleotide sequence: TGTGCCAGCTCACCAAGTACGGCTCGGACCTACGAGCAGTACTTC. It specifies CASSPSTARTYEQYF.

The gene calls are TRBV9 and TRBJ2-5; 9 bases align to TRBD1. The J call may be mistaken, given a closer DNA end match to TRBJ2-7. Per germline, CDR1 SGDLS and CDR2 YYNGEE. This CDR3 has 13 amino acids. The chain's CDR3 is CASSVRTGVEQYF. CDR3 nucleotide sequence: TGTGCCAGCAGCGTTAGGACAGGGGTCGAGCAGTACTTC.

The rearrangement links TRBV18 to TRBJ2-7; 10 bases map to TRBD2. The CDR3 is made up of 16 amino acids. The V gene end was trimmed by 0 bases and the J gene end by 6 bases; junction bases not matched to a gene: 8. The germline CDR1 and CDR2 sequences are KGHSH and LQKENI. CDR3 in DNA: TGTGCCAGCTCACCACCGGTGGCTAGCGGGAGTGGCGAGCAGTACTTC. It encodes CASSPPVASGSGEQYF.

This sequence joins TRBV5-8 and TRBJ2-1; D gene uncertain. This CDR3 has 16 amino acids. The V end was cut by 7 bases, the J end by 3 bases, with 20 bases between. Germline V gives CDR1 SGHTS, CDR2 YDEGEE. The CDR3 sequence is CASPQMEFADYNEQFF. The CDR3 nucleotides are TGTGCCAGCCCTCAGATGGAGTTCGCGGACTACAATGAGCAGTTCTTC.